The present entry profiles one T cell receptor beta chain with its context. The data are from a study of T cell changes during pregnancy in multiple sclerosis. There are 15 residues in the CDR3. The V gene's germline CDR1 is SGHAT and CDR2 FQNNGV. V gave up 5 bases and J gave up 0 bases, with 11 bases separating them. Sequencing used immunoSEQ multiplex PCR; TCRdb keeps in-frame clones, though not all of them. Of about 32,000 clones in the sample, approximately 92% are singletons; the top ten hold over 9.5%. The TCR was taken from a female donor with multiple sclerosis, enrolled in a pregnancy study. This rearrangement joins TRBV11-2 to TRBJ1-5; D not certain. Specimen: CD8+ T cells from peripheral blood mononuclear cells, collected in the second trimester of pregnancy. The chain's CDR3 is CASSPRGNSNQPQHF. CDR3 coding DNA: TGTGCCAGCAGCCCTAGAGGAAATAGCAATCAGCCCCAGCATTTT.